A single T cell receptor beta chain is shown here with its context. The germline V gene encodes CDR1 LGHNA and CDR2 YNFKEQ. With 1 base clipped from V and 7 bases from J, the junction kept 11 bases outside the gene matches. The CDR3 covers 17 residues. Per the original methods: Nucleated cell number was recorded as an estimate derived from reference gene primer amplification. Using immunoSEQ multiplex PCR, the repertoire was profiled, and TCRdb retains in-frame clones only, with some absent. V and J calls and clone size are copied from that table; D and trimming were computed from the DNA. The data contain approximately 180,000 clones, 70% to 90% of them seen just once; the ten biggest clones take up under 3.5%. This sample is part of a study of blood T cell repertoires in COVID-19. Study at large: Researchers got acute and convalescent COVID-19 samples from the United States, Italy and Spain. In each case, the material was cDNA or gDNA derived from T cells, B-cell-depleted T cells, or PBMCs.

This receptor was taken from a man aged 60-69 years with acute or convalescent COVID-19. This chain uses TRBV4-2 with TRBJ2-3; TRBD1 agrees at 10 bases. The specimen was peripheral blood. The CDR3 region is CASSQVDWGQGKNTQYF. CDR3 nucleotides: TGTGCCAGCAGCCAAGTTGATTGGGGACAGGGGAAAAATACGCAGTATTTT.